This TCR beta chain was identified during a study of shared clonotypes between healthy human individuals. Sequenced by immunoSEQ multiplex PCR; TCRdb stores in-frame clones only, minus some. The sample lists fewer than 650,000 clones; around three quarters were seen once. Unmatched junction bases numbered 20, after V lost 6 bases and J lost 2 bases. Germline CDR1 is MNHEY and CDR2 is SMNVEV (reference sequence). The CDR3 contains 19 residues. The material sequenced was PBMCs. The source is a woman between 35 and 50 years old in good health. Some clones in this sample may be carry-over from other donors' samples. The rearrangement uses TRBV27 and TRBJ2-3; the match to TRBD2 covers 7 bases. The CDR3 region has the DNA TGTGCCAGCAGCCCCGGGGCTAGCGGATGGGCGAGGCCCACAGATACGCAGTATTTT. It is translated as CASSPGASGWARPTDTQYF.